This TCR beta chain was sequenced for a study of OX40 agonist ivuxolimab in advanced cancers. In the study overall: At 0.01 to 10 mg/kg, ivuxolimab was administered intravenously to patients every 2 weeks.

Overall study results and limits: CD8+ T cells showed, on average, more clonal expansion than CD4+ cells.

The CDR3 is made up of 18 amino acids. V lost 3 bases and J lost 1; bases outside the gene matches: 9. Germline CDR1 SGHNT, CDR2 YENEEA. Generated by immunoSEQ multiplex PCR, the TCRdb table keeps only in-frame clones and is missing some. Here the sample spans 70,000 to 85,000 clones, 85% to 95% being singletons. Worth noting for this clone: Its target is unknown.

The V and J genes are TRBV11-3 and TRBJ2-4; 10 nucleotides match TRBD1. The receptor's source is an adult with an advanced solid tumor such as melanoma, head and neck, liver or kidney cancer. This specimen was CD4+ or CD8+ T cells sorted from blood, taken in a trial of the OX40 agonist ivuxolimab. The CDR3 protein is CASSFEYVGQGAKNIQYF. CDR3 sequence (DNA): TGTGCCAGCAGCTTCGAGTACGTGGGACAGGGGGCCAAAAACATTCAGTACTTC.